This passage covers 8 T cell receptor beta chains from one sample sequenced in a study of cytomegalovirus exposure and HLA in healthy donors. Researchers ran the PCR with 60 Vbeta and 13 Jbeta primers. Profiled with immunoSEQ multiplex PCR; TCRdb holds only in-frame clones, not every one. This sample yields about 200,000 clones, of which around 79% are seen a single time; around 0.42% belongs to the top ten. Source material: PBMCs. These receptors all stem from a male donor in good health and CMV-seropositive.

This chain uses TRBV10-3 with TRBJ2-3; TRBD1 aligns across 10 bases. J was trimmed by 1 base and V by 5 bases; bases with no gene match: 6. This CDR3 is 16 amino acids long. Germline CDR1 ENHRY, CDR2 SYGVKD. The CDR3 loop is CAISPGTGVGTDTQYF. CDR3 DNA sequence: TGTGCCATCAGTCCCGGGACAGGGGTTGGCACAGATACGCAGTATTTT.

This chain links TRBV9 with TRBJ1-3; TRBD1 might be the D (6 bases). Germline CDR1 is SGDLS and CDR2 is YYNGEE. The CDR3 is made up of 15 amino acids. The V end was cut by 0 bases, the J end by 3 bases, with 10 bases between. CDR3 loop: CASSVDSRGGNTIYF. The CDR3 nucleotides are TGTGCCAGCAGCGTAGATAGCAGGGGTGGAAACACCATATATTTT.

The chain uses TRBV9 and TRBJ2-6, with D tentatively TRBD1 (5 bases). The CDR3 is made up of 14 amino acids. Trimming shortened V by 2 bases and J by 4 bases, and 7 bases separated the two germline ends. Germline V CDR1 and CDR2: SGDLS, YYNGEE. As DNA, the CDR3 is TGTGCCAGCAGCGTTAGGACAGGGGCCAACGTCCTGACTTTC. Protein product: CASSVRTGANVLTF.

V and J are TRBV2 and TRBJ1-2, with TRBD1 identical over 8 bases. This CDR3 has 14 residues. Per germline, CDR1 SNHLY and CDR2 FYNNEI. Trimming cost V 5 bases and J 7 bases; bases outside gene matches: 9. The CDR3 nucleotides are TGTGCCAGCAGTTGGACAGGGAGTTTGGGTGGCTACACCTTC. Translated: CASSWTGSLGGYTF.

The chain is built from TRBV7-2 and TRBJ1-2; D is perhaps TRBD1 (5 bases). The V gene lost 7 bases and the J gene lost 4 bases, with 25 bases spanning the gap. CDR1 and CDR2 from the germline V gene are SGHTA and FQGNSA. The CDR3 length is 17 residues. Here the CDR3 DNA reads TGTGCCAGCATCTTGGGTACTCGGGGGGGAGGTGGCTATGGCTACACCTTC. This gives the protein CASILGTRGGGGYGYTF.

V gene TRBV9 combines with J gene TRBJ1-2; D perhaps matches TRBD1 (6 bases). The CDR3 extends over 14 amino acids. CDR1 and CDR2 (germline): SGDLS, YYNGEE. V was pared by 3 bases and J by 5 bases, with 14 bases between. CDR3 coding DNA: TGTGCCAGCAGCGCCGAATCTGGACAGTATGGCTACACCTTC. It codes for CASSAESGQYGYTF.

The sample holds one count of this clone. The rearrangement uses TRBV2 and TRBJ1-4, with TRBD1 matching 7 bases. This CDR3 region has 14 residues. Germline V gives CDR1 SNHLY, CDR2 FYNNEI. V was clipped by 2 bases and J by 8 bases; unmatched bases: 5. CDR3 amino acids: CASSENRGDEKLFF. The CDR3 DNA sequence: TGTGCCAGCAGTGAAAACAGGGGAGACGAAAAACTGTTTTTT.

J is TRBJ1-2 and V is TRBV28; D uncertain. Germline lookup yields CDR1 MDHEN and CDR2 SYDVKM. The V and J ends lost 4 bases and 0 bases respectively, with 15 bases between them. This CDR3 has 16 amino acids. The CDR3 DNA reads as TGTGCCAGCAGTTCTATTCGCCCGGGAGCTAACTATGGCTACACCTTC. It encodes CASSSIRPGANYGYTF.